Included here is one TCR beta chain sequence, with context. This entry belongs to a study of PD-L1 blockade in urothelial cancer. Study-level background: The patients first took atezolizumab in the mid-2010s, receiving 1,200 mg intravenously every 3 weeks. In the patient group, about 85% of the roughly 29 were males with bladder-origin urothelial cancer.

Clones were read by immunoSEQ multiplex PCR, and TCRdb kept only the in-frame ones, dropping some. The sample holds around 26,000 clones, roughly 84% seen once. This CDR3 has 18 amino acids. Germline-derived CDR1 and CDR2 are SNHLY and FYNNEI. Trimming took 4 bases from V and 4 from J, leaving 23 bases between them. Noted time point: peripheral blood 6 weeks after treatment start. This receptor was obtained from a man between 65 and 85 years old with urothelial cancer. V and J are TRBV2 and TRBJ1-3; TRBD1 might be the D (6 bases). This sample comprised PBMCs, obtained around atezolizumab (anti-PD-L1) treatment. CDR3 sequence: CASSGEEEGDTEGNTIYF. CDR3 in DNA: TGTGCCAGCAGTGGGGAAGAAGAGGGGGATACGGAAGGAAACACCATATATTTT.